Each of the 10 T cell receptor beta chains below was sequenced from the same sample in a study of blood T cell repertoires in COVID-19. Clones were read by immunoSEQ multiplex PCR, and TCRdb kept only the in-frame ones, dropping some. The sample carries 150,000 to 200,000 clones, more than 70% recorded once. Sequenced: peripheral blood. These receptors all come from a human donor in a cohort sampled during active COVID-19.

This rearrangement joins TRBV3-1 (or the pseudogene TRBV3-2) to TRBJ2-2; D possibly corresponds to TRBD2 (5 bases). From germline, CDR1 is LGHDT and CDR2 YNNKEL (reference sequence). V was pared by 0 bases and J by 0 bases, with 11 bases between. This CDR3 contains 17 residues. DNA of the CDR3: TGTGCCAGCAGCCAAGATGTACTAGTCGCGAACACCGGGGAGCTGTTTTTT. Translation: CASSQDVLVANTGELFF.

The rearrangement joins TRBV10-2 to TRBJ2-4; TRBD2 is a possible D gene (7 bases). The germline V gene encodes CDR1 WSHSY and CDR2 SAAADI. The germline V and J ends were trimmed by 6 bases and 8 bases, with 14 bases remaining between them. The CDR3 is 13 residues long. The CDR3 spells CASRATGRDIQYF. CDR3 DNA: TGCGCCAGCAGGGCTACAGGGAGGGACATTCAGTACTTC.

The chain couples TRBV6-5 to TRBJ2-5; 7 bases line up with TRBD2. CDR3 length: 15 amino acids. Unmatched junction bases numbered 10, after V lost 2 bases and J lost 7 bases. The germline V gene has CDR1 MNHEY and CDR2 SVGAGI. The CDR3 reads CASSYTGGRFGTQYF. CDR3 DNA: TGTGCCAGCAGTTACACTGGCGGGAGATTCGGGACCCAGTACTTC.

V usage is TRBV2 and J usage is TRBJ2-5; tentatively, D is TRBD2 (6 bases). The CDR3 sequence is 13 residues long. Trimming pared 11 bases from V and 4 bases from J, leaving 17 bases between. CDR1 SNHLY and CDR2 FYNNEI come from the germline V gene. The chain's CDR3 is CAGNGGVRETQYF. CDR3 DNA: TGTGCCGGCAACGGAGGGGTGCGAGAGACCCAGTACTTC.

The chain employs TRBV10-3 and TRBJ2-7; the D gene is possibly TRBD2 (8 bases). Germline values: CDR1 ENHRY, CDR2 SYGVKD. The ends were cut back, 11 bases at V and 0 bases at J, with 14 bases in the middle. The CDR3 totals 13 residues. In DNA, the CDR3 is TGTGCCTCACAGGGGACTAGCTCCTACGAGCAGTACTTC. It is translated as CASQGTSSYEQYF.

The gene calls are TRBV3-1 (or the pseudogene TRBV3-2) and TRBJ2-7; perhaps TRBD2 as D (5 bases). Per germline, CDR1 LGHDT and CDR2 YNNKEL (reference sequence). This CDR3 is built from 14 residues. Trimming cost V 5 bases and J 4 bases, with 15 bases left between them. This CDR3 reads CASSYGLRGYEQYF. CDR3 nucleotides: TGTGCCAGCAGCTATGGCCTGAGAGGGTACGAGCAGTACTTC.

The chain combines TRBV7-9 with TRBJ2-7, with D perhaps matching TRBD2 (7 bases). V lost 0 bases to trimming and J lost 2 bases, with 11 bases between them. The CDR3 runs 15 residues. Germline V gene sequence: CDR1 SEHNR, CDR2 FQNEAQ (reference sequence). CDR3 amino acids: CASSLAGGHPYEQYF. DNA for the CDR3: TGTGCCAGCAGCTTAGCGGGGGGGCACCCCTACGAGCAGTACTTC.

The V gene is TRBV7-9, the J gene TRBJ2-7; the D is unclear. Germline V gene data show CDR1 as SEHNR and CDR2 as FQNEAQ (reference sequence). Trimming left V 2 bases short and J 7 bases short, with 6 bases between. The CDR3 is 11 amino acids. CDR3 sequence (DNA): TGTGCCAGCAGCTTACGAGAGGAGCAGTACTTC. Protein product: CASSLREEQYF.

V gene TRBV5-1 combines with J gene TRBJ1-2, with TRBD1 identical over 7 bases. Trimming removed 2 bases from V and 7 bases from J; junction bases left unmatched: 11. Germline V gene data show CDR1 as SGHRS and CDR2 as YFSETQ. The CDR3 is 15 amino acids. In DNA, the CDR3 is TGCGCCAGCAGCTTTCAGACAGGGATAGGGAGTGGCTACACCTTC. It codes for CASSFQTGIGSGYTF.

V and J are TRBV30 and TRBJ1-5, with TRBD1 matching 7 bases. Trimming took 5 bases from V and 4 from J; bases not matched to a gene: 5. This CDR3 is built from 13 residues. CDR1 GTSNPN and CDR2 SVGIG come from the germline V gene (reference sequence). The CDR3 sequence is CAWGDSLNQPQHF. In nucleotides, the CDR3 is TGTGCCTGGGGGGACAGTCTAAATCAGCCCCAGCATTTT.